Below are 20 T cell receptor beta chains sequenced from a single sample in a study of immune evolution from preneoplasia to lung adenocarcinoma. Using immunoSEQ multiplex PCR, the repertoire was profiled, and TCRdb retains in-frame clones only, with some absent. The sample shows 16,000 or so clones, approximately 86% of them seen only once. Material: FFPE invasive lung adenocarcinoma tissue. The receptors shown here come from a person aged 70 to 85 with invasive lung adenocarcinoma.

V and J are TRBV28 and TRBJ1-2; D is possibly TRBD1 (5 bases). The V end lost 0 bases, the J end lost 7 bases, and 12 bases lay between the germline ends. In germline, CDR1 is MDHEN, CDR2 SYDVKM. The CDR3 contains 14 residues. The CDR3 DNA reads as TGTGCCAGCAGTTTATGGGGGGAAGGGTTTGGCTACACCTTC. Translating gives CASSLWGEGFGYTF.

V is TRBV28 and J is TRBJ2-5; tentatively, D is TRBD1 (5 bases). V was pared by 5 bases and J by 5 bases, with 12 bases between. Looked up from germline, CDR1 is MDHEN and CDR2 is SYDVKM. This CDR3 has 13 residues. CDR3: CASSPPGRETQYF. CDR3 coding DNA: TGTGCCAGCAGTCCTCCAGGGCGGGAGACCCAGTACTTC.

The J gene is TRBJ2-7, the V gene TRBV29-1, with D unclear. This CDR3 comprises 13 residues. The V end lost 4 bases, the J end lost 0 bases, and 10 bases lay between the germline ends. Germline CDR1 is SQVTM and CDR2 is ANQGSEA. This CDR3 is CSVARPPSYEQYF. The CDR3 DNA follows: TGCAGCGTTGCCCGTCCCCCCTCCTACGAGCAGTACTTC.

This chain connects TRBV7-2 to TRBJ2-3; D is ambiguous. CDR1 is SGHTA, CDR2 FQGNSA, per germline. This CDR3 spans 15 amino acids. Trimming shortened V by 5 bases and J by 4 bases, and 16 bases separated the two germline ends. The CDR3 bases are TGTGCCAGCAGCGACGGCGTTTGGGCAGCAGATACGCAGTATTTT. Protein product: CASSDGVWAADTQYF.

The rearrangement joins TRBV28 to TRBJ1-5; 10 bases line up with TRBD1. The V gene's germline CDR1 is MDHEN and CDR2 SYDVKM. The CDR3 runs to 15 residues. V dropped 5 bases and J dropped 7; count of bases not matched to a gene: 8. Written as DNA, the CDR3 is TGTGCCAGCAGTCGCGGGACAGGGGAACTCCAGCCCCAGCATTTT. It is translated as CASSRGTGELQPQHF.

The V and J genes are TRBV19 and TRBJ2-1; TRBD2 matches 11 bases. V lost 3 bases to trimming and J lost 0 bases; unmatched junction nucleotides: 10. The CDR3 runs 19 residues. Germline lookup yields CDR1 LNHDA and CDR2 SQIVND (reference sequence). The CDR3 reads CASSMERLAGIRSYNEQFF. In nucleotides, the CDR3 is TGTGCCAGTAGTATGGAAAGACTAGCGGGAATCCGCTCCTACAATGAGCAGTTCTTC.

A few counts support this clone. The chain links TRBV9 to TRBJ1-1; D call uncertain. V lost 0 bases, J lost 0 bases, and 12 bases lay in between. Germline assignment: CDR1 SGDLS and CDR2 YYNGEE. This CDR3 is 16 amino acids long. The CDR3 DNA is TGTGCCAGCAGCGTAGGCCCTCTAGGGATGAACACTGAAGCTTTCTTT. Its protein is CASSVGPLGMNTEAFF.

This chain links TRBV5-6 with TRBJ2-3, with D hard to call. CDR3 length: 13 residues. The V and J ends lost 5 bases and 0 bases respectively, with 7 bases between them. Germline V gives CDR1 SGHDT, CDR2 YYEEEE. Here the CDR3 reads CASSWQSTDTQYF. CDR3 sequence (DNA): TGTGCCAGCAGTTGGCAAAGCACAGATACGCAGTATTTT.

The chain combines TRBV7-3 with TRBJ2-1; 9 bases align to TRBD1. Trimming removed 5 bases from V and 7 bases from J; junction bases left unmatched: 15. Per the germline V gene, CDR1 is SGHTA and CDR2 is FQGTGA. This CDR3 spans 17 amino acids. The CDR3 loop reads CASSATPTGGGRNEQFF. The CDR3 DNA sequence: TGTGCCAGCAGCGCTACTCCCACAGGGGGCGGGCGAAATGAGCAGTTCTTC. Complete variable domain (other parts from reference TRBV7-3 and TRBJ2-1): GAGVSQTPSNKVTEKGKYVELRCDPISGHTALYWYRQSLGQGPEFLIYFQGTGAADDSGLPNDRFFAVRPEGSVSTLKIQRTERGDSAVYLCASSATPTGGGRNEQFFGPGTRLTVL.

The rearrangement links TRBV5-1 to TRBJ2-7; TRBD2 matches at 12 bases. Trimming took 1 base from V and 3 from J; bases not matched to a gene: 5. This CDR3 comprises 16 residues. In germline, CDR1 is SGHRS, CDR2 YFSETQ. The CDR3 loop reads CASSLSASGGVYEQYF. The CDR3 DNA sequence: TGCGCCAGCAGCTTGTCTGCTAGCGGGGGGGTCTACGAGCAGTACTTC.

V gene TRBV30 combines with J gene TRBJ1-5, with unresolved D. The germline gives CDR1 GTSNPN, CDR2 SVGIG (reference sequence). Trimming stripped 0 bases from V and 5 bases from J, with 5 bases between. The CDR3 is 12 amino acids. The CDR3 nucleotides are TGTGCCTGGAGTGTAAGCGATCAGCCCCAGCATTTT. It specifies CAWSVSDQPQHF.

A few counts support this clone. The chain combines TRBV2 with TRBJ2-5, with D perhaps matching TRBD2 (6 bases). The CDR3 runs 13 residues. V dropped 6 bases and J dropped 1 base, with 9 bases sitting between them. Germline CDR1 reads SNHLY; CDR2 reads FYNNEI. This CDR3 is CASRAGPQETQYF. CDR3 nucleotide sequence: TGTGCCAGCAGGGCGGGGCCCCAAGAGACCCAGTACTTC.

This clone showed up just once. Here the CDR3 reads CASSLGLGSPLYGYTF. The CDR3 region has the DNA TGTGCCAGCAGCTTAGGCCTAGGGTCCCCCCTCTATGGCTACACCTTC. This chain uses TRBV11-3 with TRBJ1-2; D gene unclear. V lost 1 base and J 4 bases, leaving 16 bases between the germline ends. CDR3 length equals 16 residues. Germline CDR1 SGHNT, CDR2 YENEEA.

The chain combines TRBV4-2 with TRBJ2-1; 9 nucleotides match TRBD1. Trimming removed 1 base from V and 3 bases from J; junction bases left unmatched: 1. The V gene's germline CDR1 is LGHNA and CDR2 YNFKEQ. The CDR3 extends over 15 amino acids. The CDR3 DNA follows: TGTGCCAGCAGCCAAGTGACAGGGGGCTACAATGAGCAGTTCTTC. It encodes CASSQVTGGYNEQFF.

CDR3 coding DNA: TGCGCCAGCAGTGACCCCAGACAGATGACCTCCTACGAGCAGTACTTC. It encodes CASSDPRQMTSYEQYF. The J gene is TRBJ2-7, the V gene TRBV10-2, with TRBD1 as a possible D gene (5 bases). The V gene lost 3 bases and the J gene lost 0 bases, with 15 bases spanning the gap. The CDR3 is 16 amino acids. From germline, CDR1 is WSHSY and CDR2 SAAADI.

The V call is TRBV18, the J call TRBJ1-5; D is unresolved. CDR1 and CDR2 from the germline V gene are KGHSH and LQKENI. The V gene lost 3 bases and the J gene lost 3 bases, with 3 bases spanning the gap. There are 12 residues in the CDR3. CDR3 loop: CASSPDNQPQHF. In DNA form, the CDR3 reads TGTGCCAGCTCACCCGACAATCAGCCCCAGCATTTT.

As to this clone: The same CDR3 also results from other DNA sequences found in this sample. V and J are TRBV28 and TRBJ2-7; 7 nucleotides line up with TRBD1. The CDR3 spans 11 residues. Germline CDR1 is MDHEN and CDR2 is SYDVKM. V was pared by 6 bases and J by 4 bases, with 0 bases of the junction left unmatched. The DNA for the CDR3 is TGTGCCAGCAGACAGGGGTACGAGCAGTACTTC. It is translated as CASRQGYEQYF.

The chain uses TRBV2 and TRBJ2-1; D remains ambiguous. This CDR3 is 15 amino acids long. Germline V gene lookup returns CDR1 SNHLY and CDR2 FYNNEI. V was clipped by 3 bases and J by 0 bases, with 9 bases between them. CDR3 in amino acids: CASSDAGHSYNEQFF. The CDR3 nucleotides read TGTGCCAGCAGTGACGCAGGCCACTCCTACAATGAGCAGTTCTTC.

The chain is built from TRBV28 and TRBJ1-5, with 7 nucleotides matching TRBD1. Trimming cost V 6 bases and J 9 bases; bases outside gene matches: 14. Germline assignment: CDR1 MDHEN and CDR2 SYDVKM. The CDR3 is 15 amino acids. CDR3 loop: CASSTTGALPGPQHF. As DNA, the CDR3 is TGTGCCAGCAGCACAACAGGGGCGTTGCCGGGGCCCCAGCATTTT.

The J gene is TRBJ2-1, the V gene TRBV2, with TRBD2 matching 12 bases. V lost 6 bases, J lost 7 bases, and 7 bases stayed unmatched. CDR3 length: 15 amino acids. Germline lookup yields CDR1 SNHLY and CDR2 FYNNEI. DNA of the CDR3: TGTGCCAGCAGGACTGGGACTAGCGGGTGGAATGAGCAGTTCTTC. It is translated as CASRTGTSGWNEQFF.